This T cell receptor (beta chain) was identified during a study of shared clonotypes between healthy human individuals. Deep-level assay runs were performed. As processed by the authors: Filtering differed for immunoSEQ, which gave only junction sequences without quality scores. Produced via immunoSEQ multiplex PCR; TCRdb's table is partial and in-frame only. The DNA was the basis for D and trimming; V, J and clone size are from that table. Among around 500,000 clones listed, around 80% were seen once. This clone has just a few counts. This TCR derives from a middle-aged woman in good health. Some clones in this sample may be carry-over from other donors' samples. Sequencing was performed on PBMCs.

As DNA, the CDR3 is TGTGCCAGCAGCGTAGACCCGCGGACTAGCGATGCCGGGGAGCTGTTTTTT. It codes for CASSVDPRTSDAGELFF. The chain carries TRBV9 and TRBJ2-2; 9 positions agree with TRBD2. CDR3 length equals 17 residues. Germline CDR1 and CDR2: SGDLS and YYNGEE. V was clipped by 0 bases and J by 6 bases; unmatched bases: 9.